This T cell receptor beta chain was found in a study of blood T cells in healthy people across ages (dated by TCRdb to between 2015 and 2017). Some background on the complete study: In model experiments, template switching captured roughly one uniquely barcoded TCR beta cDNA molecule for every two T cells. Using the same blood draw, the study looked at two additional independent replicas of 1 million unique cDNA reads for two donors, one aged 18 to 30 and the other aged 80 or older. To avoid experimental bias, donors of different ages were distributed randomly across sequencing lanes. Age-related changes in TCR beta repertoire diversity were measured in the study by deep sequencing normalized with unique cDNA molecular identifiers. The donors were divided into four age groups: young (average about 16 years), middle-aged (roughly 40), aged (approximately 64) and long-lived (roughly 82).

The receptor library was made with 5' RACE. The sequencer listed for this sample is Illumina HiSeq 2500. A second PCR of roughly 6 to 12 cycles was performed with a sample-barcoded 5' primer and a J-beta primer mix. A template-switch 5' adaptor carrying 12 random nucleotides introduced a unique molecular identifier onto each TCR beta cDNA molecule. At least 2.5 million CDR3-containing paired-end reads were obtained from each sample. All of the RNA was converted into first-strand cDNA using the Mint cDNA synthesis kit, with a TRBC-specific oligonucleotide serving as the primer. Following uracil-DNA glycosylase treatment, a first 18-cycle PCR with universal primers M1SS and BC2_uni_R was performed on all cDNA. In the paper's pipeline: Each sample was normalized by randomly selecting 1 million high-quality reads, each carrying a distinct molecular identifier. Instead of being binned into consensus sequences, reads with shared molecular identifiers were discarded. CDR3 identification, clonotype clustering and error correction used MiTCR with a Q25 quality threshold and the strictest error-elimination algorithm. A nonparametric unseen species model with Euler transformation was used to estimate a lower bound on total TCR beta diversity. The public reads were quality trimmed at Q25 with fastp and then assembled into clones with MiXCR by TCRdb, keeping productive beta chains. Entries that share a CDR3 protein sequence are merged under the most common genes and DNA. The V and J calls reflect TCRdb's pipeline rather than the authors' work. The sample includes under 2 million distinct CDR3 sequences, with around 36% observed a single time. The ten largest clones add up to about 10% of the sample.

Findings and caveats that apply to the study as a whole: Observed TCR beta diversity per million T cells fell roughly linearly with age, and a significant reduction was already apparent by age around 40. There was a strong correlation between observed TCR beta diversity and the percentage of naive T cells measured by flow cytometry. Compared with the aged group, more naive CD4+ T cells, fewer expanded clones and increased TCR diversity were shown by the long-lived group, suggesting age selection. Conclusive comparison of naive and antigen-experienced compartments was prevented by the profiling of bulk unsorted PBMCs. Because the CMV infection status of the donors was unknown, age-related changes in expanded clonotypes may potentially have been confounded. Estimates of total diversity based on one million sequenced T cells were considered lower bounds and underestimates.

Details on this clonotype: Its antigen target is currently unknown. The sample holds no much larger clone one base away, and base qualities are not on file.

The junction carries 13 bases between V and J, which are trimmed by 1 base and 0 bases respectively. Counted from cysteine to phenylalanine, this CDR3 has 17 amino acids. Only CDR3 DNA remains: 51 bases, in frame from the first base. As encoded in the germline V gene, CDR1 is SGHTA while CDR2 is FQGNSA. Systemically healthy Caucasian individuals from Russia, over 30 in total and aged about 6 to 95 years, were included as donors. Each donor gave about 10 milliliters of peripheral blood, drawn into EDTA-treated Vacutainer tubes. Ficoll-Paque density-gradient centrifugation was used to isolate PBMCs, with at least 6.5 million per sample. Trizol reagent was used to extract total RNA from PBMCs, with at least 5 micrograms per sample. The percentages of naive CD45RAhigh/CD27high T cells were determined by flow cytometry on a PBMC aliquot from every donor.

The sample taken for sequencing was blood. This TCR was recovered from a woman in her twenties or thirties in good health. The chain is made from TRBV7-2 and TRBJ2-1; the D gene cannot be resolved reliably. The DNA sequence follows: TGTGCCAGCAGCTTAGGGTCCCCTTCTAGCTCCTACAATGAGCAGTTCTTC. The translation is CASSLGSPSSSYNEQFF.